Listed below are T cell receptor beta chains from one sample, sequenced in a study of graft-versus-host responses after intestinal transplantation. Repertoires were generated with immunoSEQ multiplex PCR, while TCRdb's copy carries only in-frame clones and drops some. The sample has about 30,000 clones, around 80% seen once. The sequencing here drew on ileum tissue, taken 98 days after intestinal transplantation. The receptors were gathered from a human patient who received an intestinal transplant, so some T cells may come from the graft donor. Both conserved end residues are part of each CDR3. Size tells how often a clone was seen (once, few, many) or the class of an expanded clone, and some rows leave it out.

V gene: TRBV6-1; clone size: NA; CDR3 protein: CASSEVRANYGYTF
V gene: TRBV6-1; clone size: NA; CDR3 protein: CASSELRSHEQYF
V gene: TRBV7-3; clone size: NA; CDR3 protein: CASSPRVASYNEQFF
V gene: TRBV27; clone size: NA; CDR3 protein: CASSLPGQSYEQYF
V gene: TRBV10-3; clone size: NA; CDR3 protein: CAPRGEGDQPQHF
V gene: TRBV5-1; clone size: NA; CDR3 protein: CASSPGLGETQYF
V gene: TRBV5-6; clone size: NA; CDR3 protein: CASSLAGTGYNEQFF
V gene: TRBV6-1; clone size: NA; CDR3 protein: CASSEAGHTEAFF
V gene: TRBV28; clone size: few; CDR3 protein: CASTIAGDWGYTF
V gene: TRBV7-2; clone size: NA; CDR3 protein: CASSFFRDDTGELFF
V gene: TRBV5-6; clone size: NA; CDR3 protein: CASSFRTGRLNQPQHF
V gene: TRBV9; clone size: NA; CDR3 protein: CASSVSGALSGNTIYF
V gene: TRBV4-1; clone size: NA; CDR3 protein: CASSLLRGGLYTDTQYF
V gene: TRBV4-1; clone size: NA; CDR3 protein: CASSLRQVSTEAFF
V gene: TRBV10-3; clone size: NA; CDR3 protein: CAISDPSTGGADDGYTF
V gene: TRBV5-1; clone size: NA; CDR3 protein: CASTQPGGDYGYTF
V gene: TRBV27; clone size: NA; CDR3 protein: CASRWGTSPTLEAFF
V gene: TRBV11-2; clone size: NA; CDR3 protein: CASSLAQGGNSPLHF
V gene: TRBV14; clone size: NA; CDR3 protein: CASSQDLFGTQYF
V gene: TRBV4-2; clone size: NA; CDR3 protein: CATTGGGNTEAFF
V gene: TRBV7-9; clone size: NA; CDR3 protein: CASSRGLAIENTGELFF
V gene: TRBV6-5; clone size: NA; CDR3 protein: CASTVGRGAYEQYF
V gene: TRBV6-1; clone size: NA; CDR3 protein: CASSLQGTTGEQYF
V gene: TRBV27; clone size: NA; CDR3 protein: CASSSHAGDYNSPLHF
V gene: TRBV29-1; clone size: once; CDR3 protein: CSVQQGTEAFF
V gene: TRBV6-1; clone size: NA; CDR3 protein: CASSETTGVGYGYTF
V gene: TRBV27; clone size: NA; CDR3 protein: CASSLSLAGDTQYF
V gene: TRBV29-1; clone size: NA; CDR3 protein: CSVKVTLGYTF